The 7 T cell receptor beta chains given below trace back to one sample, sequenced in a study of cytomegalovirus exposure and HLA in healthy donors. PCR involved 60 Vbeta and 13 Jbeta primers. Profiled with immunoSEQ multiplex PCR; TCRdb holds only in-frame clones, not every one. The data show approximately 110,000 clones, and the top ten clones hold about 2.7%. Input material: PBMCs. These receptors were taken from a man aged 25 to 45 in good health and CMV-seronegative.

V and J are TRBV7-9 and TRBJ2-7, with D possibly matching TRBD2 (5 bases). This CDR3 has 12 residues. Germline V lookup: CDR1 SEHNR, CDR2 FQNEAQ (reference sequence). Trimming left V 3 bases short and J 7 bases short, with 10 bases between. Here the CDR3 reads CASSFRGPEQYF. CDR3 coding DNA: TGTGCCAGCAGCTTTCGGGGTCCAGAGCAGTACTTC.

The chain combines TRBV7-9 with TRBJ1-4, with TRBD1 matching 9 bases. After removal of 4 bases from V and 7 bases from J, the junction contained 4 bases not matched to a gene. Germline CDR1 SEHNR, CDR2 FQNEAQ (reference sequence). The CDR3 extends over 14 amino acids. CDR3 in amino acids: CASSSGQGLEKLFF. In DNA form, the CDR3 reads TGTGCCAGCAGCTCGGGACAGGGACTTGAAAAACTGTTTTTT. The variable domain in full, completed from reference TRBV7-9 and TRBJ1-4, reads DTGVSQNPRHKITKRGQNVTFRCDPISEHNRLYWYRQTLGQGPEFLTYFQNEAQLEKSRLLSDRFSAERPKGSFSTLEIQRTEQGDSAMYLCASSSGQGLEKLFFGSGTQLSVL.

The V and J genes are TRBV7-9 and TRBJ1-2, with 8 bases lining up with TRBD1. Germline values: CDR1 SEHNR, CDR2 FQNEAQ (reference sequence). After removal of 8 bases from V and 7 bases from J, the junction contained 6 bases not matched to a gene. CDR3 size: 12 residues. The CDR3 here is CASRQGTPGYTF. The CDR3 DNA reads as TGTGCCAGCCGACAGGGGACTCCTGGCTACACCTTC.

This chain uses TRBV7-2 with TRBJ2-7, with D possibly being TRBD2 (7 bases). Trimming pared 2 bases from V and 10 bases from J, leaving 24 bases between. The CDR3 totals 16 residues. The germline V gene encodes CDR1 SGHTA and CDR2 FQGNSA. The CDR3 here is CASSLFGRGQEGGQYF. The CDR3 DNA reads TGTGCCAGCAGCTTATTTGGGCGGGGGCAGGAGGGGGGTCAGTACTTC.

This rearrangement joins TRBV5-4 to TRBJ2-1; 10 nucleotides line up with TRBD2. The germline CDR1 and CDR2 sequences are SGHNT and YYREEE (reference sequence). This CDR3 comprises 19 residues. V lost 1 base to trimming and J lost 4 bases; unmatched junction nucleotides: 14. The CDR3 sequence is CASSLLAGVGHGGYNEQFF. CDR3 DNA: TGTGCCAGCAGCTTGCTAGCGGGAGTAGGGCATGGGGGTTACAATGAGCAGTTCTTC. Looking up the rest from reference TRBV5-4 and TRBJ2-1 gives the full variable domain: ETGVTQSPTHLIKTRGQQVTLRCSSQSGHNTVSWYQQALGQGPQFIFQYYREEENGRGNFPPRFSGLQFPNYSSELNVNALELDDSALYLCASSLLAGVGHGGYNEQFFGPGTRLTVL.

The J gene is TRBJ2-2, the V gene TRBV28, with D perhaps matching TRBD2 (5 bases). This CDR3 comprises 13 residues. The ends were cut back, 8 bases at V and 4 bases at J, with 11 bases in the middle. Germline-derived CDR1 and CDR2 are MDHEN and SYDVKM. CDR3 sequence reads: CASELVFTGELFF. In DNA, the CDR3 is TGTGCCAGCGAACTAGTTTTCACCGGGGAGCTGTTTTTT.

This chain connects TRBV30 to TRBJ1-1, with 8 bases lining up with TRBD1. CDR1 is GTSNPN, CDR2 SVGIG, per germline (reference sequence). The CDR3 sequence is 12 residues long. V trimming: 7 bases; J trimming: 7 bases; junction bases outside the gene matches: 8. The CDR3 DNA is TGTGCCTACCAGGGGGCCCAGATTGAAGCTTTCTTT. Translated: CAYQGAQIEAFF. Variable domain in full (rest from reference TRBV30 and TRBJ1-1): SQTIHQWPATLVQPVGSPLSLECTVEGTSNPNLYWYRQAAGRGLQLLFYSVGIGQISSEVPQNLSASRPQDRQFILSSKKLLLSDSGFYLCAYQGAQIEAFFGQGTRLTVV.